A single sample gave rise to the 3 T cell receptor beta chains below, sequenced in a study of blood T cell repertoires in COVID-19. Libraries were prepared by immunoSEQ multiplex PCR; TCRdb keeps only in-frame clonotypes and omits some of them. The sample holds a few hundred thousand clones; under 90% are singletons and the top ten take around 10%. Input material: peripheral blood. All receptors derive from a woman in her twenties or thirties with COVID-19, enrolled during active disease.

The V call is TRBV21-1, the J call TRBJ1-5; the table assigns TRBD1, which was not confirmed against the DNA. TRBV21-1 is marked as a pseudogene. The CDR3 totals 17 residues. In DNA form, the CDR3 reads TGTGCCAGCAGCGCCCATTCGGGACAGGGGGTCTTCCAGCCCCAGCATTTT. Protein product: CASSAHSGQGVFQPQHF.

V usage is TRBV25-1 and J usage is TRBJ1-5, with D unresolved. Germline V CDR1 and CDR2: MGHDK, SYGVNS. The V gene lost 4 bases and the J gene lost 3 bases, with 4 bases spanning the gap. The CDR3 is made up of 12 amino acids. The CDR3 DNA is TGTGCCAGCAGTGGTTACAATCAGCCCCAGCATTTT. As protein: CASSGYNQPQHF.

DNA for the CDR3: TGTGCCAGCAGCCCTCGGGGGGGGAAGGGAGAAAGAGATACGCAGTATTTT. This sequence encodes CASSPRGGKGERDTQYF. The V and J genes are TRBV4-2 and TRBJ2-3; 8 nucleotides agree with TRBD2. The ends lost 4 bases at V and 5 bases at J; junction bases unmatched: 14. Per the germline V gene, CDR1 is LGHNA and CDR2 is YNFKEQ. The length of the CDR3 is 17 residues.